The clone carrying this T cell receptor beta chain was seen many times. Two-round multiplex PCR on genomic DNA was the method by which TCR beta CDR3 was amplified. Amplification in first-round PCR relied on primers specific to each TRBV and TRBJ gene. TCRdb re-called the multiplex PCR reads through MiXCR, storing one row per CDR3 protein. Of 20,000 to 25,000 distinct CDR3 sequences in the sample, roughly 43% were seen once. The data are from a study of prognosis after radiotherapy for stage I lung cancer. Germline CDR1 is SGHNT and CDR2 is YENEEA. V was pared by 8 bases and J by 1 base, with 8 bases between. The CDR3 length is 13 residues.

The sequencing here drew on PBMCs, taken before or after stereotactic body radiation therapy (not recorded which). V is TRBV11-3 and J is TRBJ2-2, with unresolved D. This receptor was taken from a donor aged 50 or older with non-small cell lung cancer. For the CDR3, the DNA is TGTGCCAGCTCAAGACTGAACACCGGGGAGCTGTTTTTT. It yields the protein CASSRLNTGELFF. Full variable domain (remainder filled in from reference TRBV11-3 and TRBJ2-2): EAGVVQSPRYKIIEKKQPVAFWCNPISGHNTLYWYLQNLGQGPELLIRYENEEAVDDSQLPKDRFSAERLKGVDSTLKIQPAELGDSAVYLCASSRLNTGELFFGEGSRLTVL.